This T cell receptor beta chain is drawn from a study of T cell clones after liver transplantation. At the level of the study: HCV positivity affected three of eight recipients; the rest lacked autoimmune or viral indications. Until 12-24 months post-transplant, subjects got standard immunosuppression and no induction.

To note about this clone: The antigen is unknown. The junction departs from the called germline gene at one end, perhaps through a read error.

Generated by immunoSEQ multiplex PCR, the TCRdb table keeps only in-frame clones and is missing some. The table includes around 60,000 clones, 60% to 80% detected once. Regarding the study as a whole: A larger donor-reactive than third-party decline suggested partial antigen-specific deletion.

Unstimulated PBMCs were sorted into CD3+CD4+ and CD3+CD8+ populations. The CDR3 has 12 residues. Germline values: CDR1 SEHNR, CDR2 FQNEAQ (reference sequence). This sequence originates from a human donor who received a liver transplant. The rearrangement uses TRBV7-9 and TRBJ1-2, with D unresolved. This sample comprised CD4+ T cells from blood, obtained before liver transplant. In nucleotides, the CDR3 is TGTGCCAGCAGCCTAGCAACTGCTGGCTACACCTTC. It translates to CASSLATAGYTF.